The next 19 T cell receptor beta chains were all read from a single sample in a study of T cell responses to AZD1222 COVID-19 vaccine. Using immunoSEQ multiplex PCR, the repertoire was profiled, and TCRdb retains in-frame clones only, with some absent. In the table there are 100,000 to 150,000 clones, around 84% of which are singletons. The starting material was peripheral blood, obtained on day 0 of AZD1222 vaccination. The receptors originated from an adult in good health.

The CDR3 protein is CASTPLIQGEQFF. In nucleotides, the CDR3 is TGTGCCAGTACCCCCTTAATTCAGGGTGAGCAGTTCTTC. The chain employs TRBV19 and TRBJ2-1, with TRBD1 as a possible D gene (5 bases). The CDR3 runs 13 residues. CDR1 is LNHDA, CDR2 SQIVND, per germline (reference sequence). V was trimmed by 7 bases and J by 9 bases, leaving 16 bases between them.

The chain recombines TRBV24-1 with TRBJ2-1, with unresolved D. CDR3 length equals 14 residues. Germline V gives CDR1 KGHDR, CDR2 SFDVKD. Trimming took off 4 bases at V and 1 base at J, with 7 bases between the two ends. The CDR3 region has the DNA TGTGCCACCAGTGACTATAATTCCTACAATGAGCAGTTCTTC. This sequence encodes CATSDYNSYNEQFF.

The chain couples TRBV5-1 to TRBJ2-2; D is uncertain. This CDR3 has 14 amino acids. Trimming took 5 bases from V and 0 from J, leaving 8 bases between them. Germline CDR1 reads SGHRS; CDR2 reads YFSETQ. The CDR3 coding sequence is TGCGCCAGCAGAGTCACTGCGAACACCGGGGAGCTGTTTTTT. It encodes CASRVTANTGELFF.

The CDR3 DNA reads as TGTGCCAGCAGTTTCGGGAAAATAAACACCGGGGAGCTGTTTTTT. Translated: CASSFGKINTGELFF. The chain links TRBV27 to TRBJ2-2, with a weak D call TRBD2 (5 bases). Trimming left V 3 bases short and J 2 bases short, with 10 bases between. CDR3 length equals 15 residues. Germline V gene sequence: CDR1 MNHEY, CDR2 SMNVEV (reference sequence).

Written as DNA, the CDR3 is TGTGCCAGCAGCTTACTTAGGGGTCGGCTCTACGAGCAGTACTTC. This sequence encodes CASSLLRGRLYEQYF. V and J are TRBV7-8 and TRBJ2-7, with D perhaps TRBD1 (5 bases). The germline CDR1 and CDR2 sequences are SGHVS and FQNEAQ. V shed 2 bases and J shed 3 bases, with 14 bases lying between them. This CDR3 has 15 amino acids.

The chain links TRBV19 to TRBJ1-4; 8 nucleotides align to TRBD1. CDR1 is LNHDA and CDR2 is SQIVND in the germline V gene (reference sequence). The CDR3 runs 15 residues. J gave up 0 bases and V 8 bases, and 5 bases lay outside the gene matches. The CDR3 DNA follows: TGTGCCAGTCGTGGACAGGGTGCAACTAATGAAAAACTGTTTTTT. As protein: CASRGQGATNEKLFF. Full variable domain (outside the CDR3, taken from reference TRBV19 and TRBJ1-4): DGGITQSPKYLFRKEGQNVTLSCEQNLNHDAMYWYRQDPGQGLRLIYYSQIVNDFQKGDIAEGYSVSREKKESFPLTVTSAQKNPTAFYLCASRGQGATNEKLFFGSGTQLSVL.

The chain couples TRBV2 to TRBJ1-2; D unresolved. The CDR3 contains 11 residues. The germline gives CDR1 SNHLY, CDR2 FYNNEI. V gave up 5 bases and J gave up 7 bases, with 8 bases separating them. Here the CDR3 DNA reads TGTGCCAGCAGTCCCTACCGTGGCTACACCTTC. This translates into CASSPYRGYTF.

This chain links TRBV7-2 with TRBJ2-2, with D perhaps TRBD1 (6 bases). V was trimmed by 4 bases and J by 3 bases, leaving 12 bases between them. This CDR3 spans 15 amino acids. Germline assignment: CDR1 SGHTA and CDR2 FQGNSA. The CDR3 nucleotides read TGTGCCAGCAGCTCCGGACAGCTATACACCGGGGAGCTGTTTTTT. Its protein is CASSSGQLYTGELFF.

The CDR3 DNA follows: TGTGCCAGCAGTGAATATGGCGGGCAGCCCCAGCATTTT. Translation gives CASSEYGGQPQHF. The chain links TRBV25-1 to TRBJ1-5; D call uncertain. CDR1 is MGHDK, CDR2 SYGVNS, per germline. V was clipped by 0 bases and J by 7 bases, with 7 bases between them. The CDR3 is 13 residues long.

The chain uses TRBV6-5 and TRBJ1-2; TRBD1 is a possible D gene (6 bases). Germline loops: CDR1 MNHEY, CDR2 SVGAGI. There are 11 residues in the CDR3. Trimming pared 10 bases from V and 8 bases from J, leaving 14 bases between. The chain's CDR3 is CAIRRGGGYTF. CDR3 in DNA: TGTGCCATCCGTAGGGGGGGCGGCTACACCTTC.

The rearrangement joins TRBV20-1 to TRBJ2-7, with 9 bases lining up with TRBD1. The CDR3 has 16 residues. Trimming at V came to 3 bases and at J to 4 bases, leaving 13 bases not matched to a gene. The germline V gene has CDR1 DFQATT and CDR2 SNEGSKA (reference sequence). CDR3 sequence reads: CSASLSTGTGRYEQYF. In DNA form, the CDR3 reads TGCAGTGCTAGTCTCTCTACCGGGACAGGGCGGTACGAGCAGTACTTC.

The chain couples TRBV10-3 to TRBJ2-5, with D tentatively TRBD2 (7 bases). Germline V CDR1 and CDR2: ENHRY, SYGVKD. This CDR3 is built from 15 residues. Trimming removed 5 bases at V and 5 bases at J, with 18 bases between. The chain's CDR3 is CAISSPGGGSETQYF. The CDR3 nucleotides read TGTGCCATCAGTTCCCCGGGGGGCGGATCGGAGACCCAGTACTTC.

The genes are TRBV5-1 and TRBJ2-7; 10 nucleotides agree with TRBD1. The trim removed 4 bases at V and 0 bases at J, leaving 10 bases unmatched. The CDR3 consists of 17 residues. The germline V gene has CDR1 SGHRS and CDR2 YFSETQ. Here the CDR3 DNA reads TGCGCCAGCAGCCAGCCGGGACAGGGGAGTTACTCCTACGAGCAGTACTTC. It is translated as CASSQPGQGSYSYEQYF.

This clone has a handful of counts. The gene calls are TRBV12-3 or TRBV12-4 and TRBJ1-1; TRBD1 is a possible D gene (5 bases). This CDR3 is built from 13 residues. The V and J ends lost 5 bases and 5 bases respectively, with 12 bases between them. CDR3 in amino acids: CASSPQGGTEAFF. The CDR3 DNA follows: TGTGCCAGCAGTCCCCAGGGTGGGACTGAAGCTTTCTTT.

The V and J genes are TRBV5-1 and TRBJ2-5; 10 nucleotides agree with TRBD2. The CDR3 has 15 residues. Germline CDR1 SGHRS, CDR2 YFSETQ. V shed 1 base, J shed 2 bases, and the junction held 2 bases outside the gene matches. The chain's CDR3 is CASSLLAGEQETQYF. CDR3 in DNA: TGCGCCAGCAGCTTGCTAGCGGGGGAACAAGAGACCCAGTACTTC.

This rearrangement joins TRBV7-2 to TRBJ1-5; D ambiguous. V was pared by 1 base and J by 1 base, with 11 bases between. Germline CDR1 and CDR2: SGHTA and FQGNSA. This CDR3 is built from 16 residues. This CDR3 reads CASSLGGFASNQPQHF. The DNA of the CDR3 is TGTGCCAGCAGCTTAGGGGGTTTCGCGAGCAATCAGCCCCAGCATTTT. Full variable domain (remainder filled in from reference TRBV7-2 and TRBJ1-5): GAGVSQSPSNKVTEKGKDVELRCDPISGHTALYWYRQSLGQGLEFLIYFQGNSAPDKSGLPSDRFSAERTGGSVSTLTIQRTQQEDSAVYLCASSLGGFASNQPQHFGDGTRLSIL.

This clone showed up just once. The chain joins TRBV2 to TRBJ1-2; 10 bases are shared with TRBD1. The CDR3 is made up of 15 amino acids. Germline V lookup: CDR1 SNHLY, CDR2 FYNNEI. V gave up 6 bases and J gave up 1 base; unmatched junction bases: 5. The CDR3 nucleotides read TGTGCCAGCAGCATCGGACAGGGGGGTAACTATGGCTACACCTTC. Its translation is CASSIGQGGNYGYTF.

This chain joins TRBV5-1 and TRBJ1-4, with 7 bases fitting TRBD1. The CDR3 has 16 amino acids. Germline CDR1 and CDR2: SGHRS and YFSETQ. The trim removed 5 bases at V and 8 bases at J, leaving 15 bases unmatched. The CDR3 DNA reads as TGCGCCAGCAGTCTAGGACAGGCCCTACATCGGGAAAAACTGTTTTTT. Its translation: CASSLGQALHREKLFF.

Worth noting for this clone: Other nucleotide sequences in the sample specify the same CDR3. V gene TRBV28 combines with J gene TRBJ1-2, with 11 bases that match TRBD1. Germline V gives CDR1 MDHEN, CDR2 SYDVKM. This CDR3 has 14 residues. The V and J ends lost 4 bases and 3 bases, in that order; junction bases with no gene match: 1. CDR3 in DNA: TGTGCCAGCAGTTCGGGACAGGGGGACTATGGCTACACCTTC. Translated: CASSSGQGDYGYTF.